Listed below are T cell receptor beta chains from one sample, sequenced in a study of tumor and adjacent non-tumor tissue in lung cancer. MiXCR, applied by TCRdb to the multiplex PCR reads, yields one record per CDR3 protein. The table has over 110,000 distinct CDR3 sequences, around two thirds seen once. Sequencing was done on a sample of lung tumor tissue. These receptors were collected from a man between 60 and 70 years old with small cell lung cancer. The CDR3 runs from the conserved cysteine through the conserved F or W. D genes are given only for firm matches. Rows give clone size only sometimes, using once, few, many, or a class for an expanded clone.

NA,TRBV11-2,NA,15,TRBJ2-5,CASGPRDGSMETQYF,TGTGCCAGCGGCCCCCGTGACGGGAGCATGGAGACCCAGTACTTC
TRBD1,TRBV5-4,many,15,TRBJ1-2,CASSPAGDRGFGYTF,TGTGCCAGCAGCCCGGCGGGGGACAGGGGGTTTGGCTACACCTTC
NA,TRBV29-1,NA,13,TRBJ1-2,CSVRKGPNYGYTF,TGCAGCGTTCGGAAGGGGCCTAACTATGGCTACACCTTC
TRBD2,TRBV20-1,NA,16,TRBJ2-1,CSAKDGAGLSRNEQFF,TGCAGTGCTAAAGATGGGGCGGGACTATCAAGAAATGAGCAGTTCTTC
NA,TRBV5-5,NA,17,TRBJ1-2,CASSLGRQSGVDYGYTF,TGTGCCAGCAGCTTGGGACGCCAGAGTGGGGTGGACTATGGCTACACCTTC
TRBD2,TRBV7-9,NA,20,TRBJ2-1,CASSLMQVVASGSSYNEQFF,TGTGCCAGCAGCTTAATGCAGGTCGTGGCTAGCGGAAGCTCCTACAATGAGCAGTTCTTC
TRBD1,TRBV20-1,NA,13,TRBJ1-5,CSALGQSNRPQHF,TGCAGTGCCCTGGGACAGAGTAATCGGCCCCAGCATTTT
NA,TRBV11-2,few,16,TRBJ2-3,CVSSSTLGGGTDTQYF,TGTGTCAGCAGCTCAACTCTGGGAGGGGGAACAGATACGCAATATTTT
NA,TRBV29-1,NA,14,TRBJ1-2,CSVATEGLGGDYTF,TGCAGCGTCGCGACCGAGGGACTGGGGGGTGACTACACCTTC
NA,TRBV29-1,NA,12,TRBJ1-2,CSVEGTRRGYTF,TGCAGCGTTGAAGGGACACGCCGGGGCTACACCTTC
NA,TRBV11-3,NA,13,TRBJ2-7,CASSSVSLYEQYF,TGTGCCAGCAGCTCAGTCAGCCTCTACGAGCAGTACTTC
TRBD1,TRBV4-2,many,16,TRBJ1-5,CASSQNWGQANQPQHF,TGTGCCAGCAGCCAGAATTGGGGACAGGCTAATCAGCCCCAGCATTTT
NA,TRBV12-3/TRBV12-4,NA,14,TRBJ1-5,CASSIGARDQPQHF,TGTGCCAGCAGTATTGGGGCCCGAGATCAGCCCCAGCATTTT
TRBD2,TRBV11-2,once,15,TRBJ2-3,CPSSLSSGRAYRQYF,TGTCCCAGCAGCTTAAGTAGCGGGAGGGCCTATAGGCAGTATTTT
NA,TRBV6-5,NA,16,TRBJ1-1,CASSHSNFPLYTEAFF,TGTGCCAGCAGTCACTCTAATTTCCCTCTGTACACTGAAGCTTTCTTT
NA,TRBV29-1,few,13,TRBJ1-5,CSVLTRSNQPRHF,TGCAGCGTTCTCACACGTAGCAATCAGCCCCGGCATTTT
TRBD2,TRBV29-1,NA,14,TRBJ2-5,CSAGTSGIGETQYF,TGCAGTGCCGGGACTAGCGGGATCGGGGAGACCCAGTACTTC
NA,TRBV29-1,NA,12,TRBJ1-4,CSVVGNDEKPFF,TGCAGCGTCGTGGGCAATGATGAAAAACCGTTTTTT
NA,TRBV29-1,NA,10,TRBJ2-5,CSTDRPPQYF,TGCAGCACTGACCGTCCTCCCCAGTACTTC
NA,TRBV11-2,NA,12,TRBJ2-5,CANSVTGTQEYF,TGTGCCAACAGTGTAACGGGGACCCAAGAATATTTC
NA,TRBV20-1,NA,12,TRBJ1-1,CSAGGPKTEAFF,TGCAGTGCTGGGGGGCCGAAGACTGAAGCTTTCTTT
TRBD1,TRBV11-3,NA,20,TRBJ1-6,CVSSQHRDRVSTRTNSPLHF,TGTGTCAGCAGCCAGCACCGGGACAGGGTCTCCACTCGGACAAATTCACCCCTCCATTTT
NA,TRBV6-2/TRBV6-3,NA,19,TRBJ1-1,CASSYDRELLVNVNTEAFF,TGTGCAAGCAGTTACGATAGGGAGCTTTTAGTGAACGTGAACACTGAAGCTTTCTTT
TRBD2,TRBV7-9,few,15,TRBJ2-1,CASRPTSVPYNEQFF,TGTGCCAGCAGACCAACTAGCGTACCCTACAATGAGCAGTTCTTC
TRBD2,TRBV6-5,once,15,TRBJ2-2,CASMTSQWNTGELFF,TGTGCCAGTATGACTAGCCAGTGGAACACCGGGGAGCTGTTTTTT
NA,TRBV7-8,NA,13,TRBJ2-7,CASSLGSRRELYF,TGTGCCAGCAGCCTTGGCTCTAGACGCGAGCTGTACTTC
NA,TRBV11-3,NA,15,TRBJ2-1,CASTSGTQRDGEQSF,TGTGCCAGCACCTCCGGGACTCAGAGAGACGGTGAGCAGTCCTTC
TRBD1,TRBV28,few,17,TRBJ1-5,CASSSDPGTAGVQPQHF,TGTGCCAGCAGCAGTGACCCCGGGACAGCAGGGGTTCAGCCCCAGCATTTT
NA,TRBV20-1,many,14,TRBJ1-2,CSAGEGGGSYGYTF,TGCAGTGCTGGGGAAGGAGGAGGGAGCTATGGCTACACCTTC
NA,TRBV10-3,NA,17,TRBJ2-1,CAISESPWEANVNEQFF,TGTGCCATCAGTGAGTCGCCCTGGGAAGCAAATGTCAATGAGCAGTTCTTC
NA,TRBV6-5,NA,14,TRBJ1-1,CDSSYSASGTEAFF,TGTGACAGCAGTTACTCAGCGAGCGGCACTGAAGCTTTCTTT
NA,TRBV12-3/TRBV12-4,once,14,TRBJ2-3,CASSLAQWDDMRYF,TGTGCCAGCAGTTTAGCACAGTGGGATGATATGCGGTATTTT
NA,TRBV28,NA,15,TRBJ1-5,CASSLGSGSNQLQHF,TGTGCCAGCAGTTTAGGGTCAGGGAGCAATCAGCTCCAGCATTTT
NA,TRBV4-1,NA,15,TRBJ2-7,CASSPWSAADRKQYF,TGCGCCAGCAGCCCGTGGAGCGCAGCCGATCGGAAGCAGTACTTC
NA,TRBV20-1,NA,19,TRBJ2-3,CSARAISERVEALPDTQYF,TGCAGTGCTAGAGCGATTAGCGAGAGGGTCGAGGCTCTCCCAGATACGCAGTATTTT
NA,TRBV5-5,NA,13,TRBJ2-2,CASSLSFTGELFF,TGTGCCAGCAGCTTGTCCTTCACCGGGGAGCTGTTTTTT
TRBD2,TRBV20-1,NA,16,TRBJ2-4,CSATTGLAGTKNIQCF,TGCAGTGCTACCACCGGACTAGCGGGGACCAAAAACATTCAGTGCTTC
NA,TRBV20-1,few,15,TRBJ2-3,CSARVLSGGTDTQYF,TGCAGTGCTAGAGTTTTAAGTGGGGGCACAGATACGCAGTATTTT
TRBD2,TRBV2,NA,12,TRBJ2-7,CATRETVYEQYF,TGTGCCACGCGGGAGACGGTCTACGAGCAGTACTTC
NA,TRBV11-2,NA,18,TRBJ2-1,CASSLVRSPDGVMNEQLF,TGTGCCAGCAGCTTAGTTCGGTCCCCGGACGGGGTTATGAATGAGCAGCTCTTC
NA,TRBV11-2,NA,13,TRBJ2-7,CVCSLGGTYEQYF,TGTGTCTGCAGCTTAGGCGGGACCTACGAGCAGTACTTC
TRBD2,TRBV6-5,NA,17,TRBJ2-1,CASSYSIWGLADNGQFF,TGTGCCAGCAGTTACTCGATCTGGGGACTAGCGGATAATGGGCAGTTCTTC
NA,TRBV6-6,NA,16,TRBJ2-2,CASSFGGRLNTGELFF,TGTGCCAGTAGTTTTGGGGGACGGCTTAACACCGGGGAGCTGTTTTTT
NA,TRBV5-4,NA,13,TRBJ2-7,CASKRGGGYEQYF,TGTGCCAGCAAGAGGGGGGGCGGCTACGAGCAGTACTTC
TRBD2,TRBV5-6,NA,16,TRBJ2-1,CASSWGLAGGYNEQFF,TGTGCCAGCAGCTGGGGACTAGCGGGAGGATACAATGAGCAGTTCTTC
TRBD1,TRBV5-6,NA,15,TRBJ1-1,CDSSLTPTGVAEAFF,TGTGACAGCAGTTTGACGCCGACAGGGGTTGCTGAAGCTTTCTTT
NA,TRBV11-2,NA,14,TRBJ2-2,CASSLTQETGGLFF,TGTGCCAGCAGCTTAACGCAGGAGACCGGGGGGCTGTTTTTT
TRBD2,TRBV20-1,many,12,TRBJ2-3,CSASGITDTQYF,TGCAGTGCCAGCGGGATCACAGATACGCAGTATTTT
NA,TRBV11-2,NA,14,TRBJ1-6,CASSLLESNSPLHF,TGTGCCAGCAGCTTACTAGAGTCTAATTCACCCCTCCACTTT
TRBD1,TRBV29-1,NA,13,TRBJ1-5,CSVTGQGCQPQHF,TGCAGCGTTACTGGACAGGGATGTCAGCCCCAGCATTTT
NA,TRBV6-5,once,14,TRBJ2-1,CAITWGTGANEQFF,TGTGCTATCACCTGGGGAACAGGTGCCAATGAGCAGTTCTTC
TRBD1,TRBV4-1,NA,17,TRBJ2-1,CASSQDVTPQGARSQFF,TGCGCCAGCAGCCAAGACGTGACCCCCCAGGGGGCACGCTCTCAGTTCTTC
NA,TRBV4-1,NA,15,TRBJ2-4,CASSQEWPGKNIQYF,TGCGCCAGCAGCCAAGAATGGCCGGGCAAAAACATTCAGTACTTC
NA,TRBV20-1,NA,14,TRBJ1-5,CSASSENGNQPQHF,TGCAGTGCTAGTTCCGAGAATGGCAATCAGCCCCAGCATTTT
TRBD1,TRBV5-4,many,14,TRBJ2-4,CASSLQGARGIQYF,TGTGCCAGCAGCTTACAGGGGGCGCGCGGCATTCAGTACTTC
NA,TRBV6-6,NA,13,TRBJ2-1,CASSPHIANEQFF,TGTGCCAGCAGCCCGCATATAGCCAATGAGCAGTTCTTC
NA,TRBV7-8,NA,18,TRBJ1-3,CASSPKEGPGRFGNTIYF,TGTGCCAGCAGCCCCAAAGAGGGACCGGGACGCTTTGGAAACACCATATATTTT
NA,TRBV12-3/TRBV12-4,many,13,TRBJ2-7,CASSLSGFYEQYF,TGTGCCAGCAGTTTATCGGGGTTCTACGAGCAGTACTTC
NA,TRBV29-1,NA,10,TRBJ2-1,CSAASGELFF,TGTAGCGCCGCGTCGGGAGAGTTGTTCTTC
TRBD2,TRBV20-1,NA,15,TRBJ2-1,CSAGTSGITLNEQFF,TGCAGTGCTGGGACTAGCGGGATAACTCTCAATGAGCAGTTCTTC